This T cell receptor beta chain was found in a study of response to subunit inactivated influenza vaccine. Whole-study results and caveats: Every seasonal influenza vaccination brings in few new T cells, the authors suggested.

The sample holds a few counts of this clonotype. Its antigen is currently unknown. Germline CDR1 SGHTA, CDR2 FQGNSA. The CDR3 covers 17 residues. V was clipped by 2 bases and J by 0 bases; unmatched bases: 8. In TCRdb, the RT-PCR reads were re-called with MiXCR into one record per CDR3 protein. Seen here are 650,000 to 800,000 distinct CDR3 sequences, roughly 13% observed once, and the top ten hold 5.5% to 8%. The source is a middle-aged man who received an inactivated influenza vaccine. Sample: PBMCs from blood, taken around two weeks before vaccination. The V gene is TRBV7-2, the J gene TRBJ2-3, with 7 bases matching TRBD2. CDR3 loop: CASSLRLGGGSTDTQYF. The CDR3 DNA follows: TGTGCCAGCAGCTTAAGGCTTGGCGGGGGAAGCACAGATACGCAGTATTTT.